This T cell receptor beta chain was identified in a study of T cells after yellow fever vaccination. Via MiXCR, TCRdb re-called the 5' RACE reads, giving one row per CDR3 protein. The sample lists around 550,000 distinct CDR3 sequences; roughly a fifth were seen once. The CDR3 is 15 amino acids. Losses at the gene ends were 5 bases for V and 9 bases for J; bases not matched to a gene: 12. Per germline, CDR1 SGHTS and CDR2 YDEGEE. This TCR was recovered from a man aged 30 to 45 who received the YFV17D yellow fever vaccine. This chain connects TRBV5-8 to TRBJ2-1; TRBD2 matches at 9 bases. The sample was PBMCs, taken 15 days after the yellow fever booster vaccination. The CDR3 here is CASRASGRTYGEQFF. The CDR3 DNA sequence: TGTGCCAGCAGAGCCAGCGGGAGGACTTATGGTGAGCAGTTCTTC.